Listed below are T cell receptor beta chains from one sample, sequenced in a study of T cell repertoires in cytomegalovirus infection. TCRdb re-called the reads through MiXCR, storing one row per CDR3 protein. Of under 350,000 distinct CDR3 sequences in the sample, over 7.5% were seen once. The specimen sequenced was PBMCs. These receptors were collected from a human donor in good health (CMV status not recorded). Some clones in this sample may be carry-over from other donors' samples. CDR3s include the opening cysteine and the closing phenylalanine or tryptophan. The D gene is left open where the match is weak. Size tells how often a clone was seen (once, few, many) or the class of an expanded clone, and some rows leave it out.

size,length,D,V,J,CDR3,DNA
-,15,TRBD1,TRBV12-3/TRBV12-4,TRBJ1-5,CASSLGRDRYQPQHF,TGTGCCAGCAGTTTAGGGAGGGACAGATATCAGCCCCAGCATTTT
-,14,TRBD1,TRBV11-2,TRBJ2-5,CASSIDRARKTQYF,TGTGCCAGCAGCATCGACAGGGCTAGAAAGACCCAGTACTTC
-,16,TRBD1,TRBV28,TRBJ2-7,CASSLGGTGTSYEQYF,TGTGCCAGCAGTTTAGGGGGGACAGGGACCTCCTACGAGCAGTACTTC
-,13,TRBD1,TRBV30,TRBJ2-7,CASFGTGGYEQYF,TGTGCCTCCTTTGGGACAGGGGGCTACGAGCAGTACTTC
many,17,-,TRBV7-6,TRBJ2-4,CASSLVAGFGAKNIQYF,TGTGCCAGCAGCTTAGTGGCGGGATTCGGTGCCAAAAACATTCAGTACTTC
many,15,-,TRBV28,TRBJ2-4,CASSLGPGAKNIQYF,TGTGCCAGCAGTCTCGGACCAGGGGCCAAAAACATTCAGTACTTC
many,14,-,TRBV12-3/TRBV12-4,TRBJ1-2,CASSSVTGNYGYTF,TGTGCCAGCAGTTCGGTCACAGGGAACTATGGCTACACCTTC
many,17,TRBD2,TRBV3-1,TRBJ2-1,CASSPSPSGGALNEQFF,TGTGCCAGCAGCCCTTCACCTAGCGGGGGGGCTTTGAATGAGCAGTTCTTC
few,16,TRBD2,TRBV7-9,TRBJ2-1,CASSSYSGRIYNEQFF,TGTGCCAGCAGCTCTTATAGCGGGCGGATCTACAATGAGCAGTTCTTC
-,17,-,TRBV18,TRBJ2-1,CASSPKLGRGLGNEQFF,TGTGCCAGCTCCCCTAAACTAGGAAGAGGCTTAGGCAATGAGCAGTTCTTC
few,15,-,TRBV27,TRBJ1-4,CASRMPGATNEKLFF,TGTGCCAGCCGCATGCCGGGGGCAACTAATGAAAAACTGTTTTTT
few,14,-,TRBV6-2/TRBV6-3,TRBJ1-6,CASRMGLLDSPLHF,TGTGCCAGCAGGATGGGACTGTTGGATTCACCCCTCCACTTT
-,14,-,TRBV6-2/TRBV6-3,TRBJ2-1,CASSYGEGPREQFF,TGTGCCAGCAGTTACGGTGAGGGGCCCCGAGAGCAGTTCTTC
few,14,TRBD2,TRBV28,TRBJ2-7,CAIRAGGVTYEQYF,TGTGCCATCAGAGCGGGAGGAGTGACCTACGAGCAGTACTTC
-,11,-,TRBV6-1,TRBJ1-1,CASSTTGNPFF,TGTGCCAGCAGTACCACAGGGAATCCTTTCTTT
many,15,-,TRBV7-2,TRBJ1-4,CASSFLPSTNEKLFF,TGTGCCAGCAGCTTCTTACCGTCAACTAATGAAAAACTGTTTTTT
many,16,-,TRBV7-6,TRBJ1-4,CASSFTSGATNEKLFF,TGTGCCAGCAGCTTCACCTCAGGAGCAACTAATGAAAAACTGTTTTTT
few,15,TRBD1,TRBV7-9,TRBJ1-1,CASSPTTGSSTEAFF,TGTGCCAGCAGCCCCACGACAGGGTCGAGCACTGAAGCTTTCTTT
many,16,-,TRBV5-4,TRBJ1-6,CASSPPGGGRNSPLHF,TGTGCCAGCAGCCCCCCGGGGGGAGGAAGAAATTCACCCCTCCACTTT
few,15,TRBD1,TRBV11-2,TRBJ2-1,CASRRSGQGRNEQFF,TGTGCCAGCAGACGCAGTGGACAGGGTAGAAATGAGCAGTTCTTC
few,16,TRBD2,TRBV6-2/TRBV6-3,TRBJ2-1,CASSYQREGLYNEQFF,TGTGCCAGCAGTTACCAGCGGGAGGGCCTCTACAATGAGCAGTTCTTC
few,13,-,TRBV10-3,TRBJ1-1,CAISEKTVTEAFF,TGTGCCATCAGTGAGAAGACAGTCACTGAAGCTTTCTTT
-,13,-,TRBV30,TRBJ2-7,CAWSGPGSYEQYF,TGTGCCTGGAGTGGACCCGGGAGCTACGAGCAGTACTTC
-,15,TRBD2,TRBV28,TRBJ2-1,CASRVAGGFYNEQFF,TGTGCCAGCCGAGTAGCGGGAGGTTTCTACAATGAGCAGTTCTTC
-,12,-,TRBV2,TRBJ2-3,CASSEQRRTQYF,TGTGCCAGCAGTGAACAACGGAGAACGCAGTATTTT
few,12,-,TRBV20-1,TRBJ1-6,CSARDPNSPLHF,TGCAGTGCTAGAGATCCGAATTCACCCCTCCACTTT
-,13,-,TRBV4-2,TRBJ1-2,CASSAPGSHGYTF,TGTGCCAGCAGCGCCCCAGGTTCGCATGGCTACACCTTC
many,14,-,TRBV7-9,TRBJ1-6,CASSRDRTNSPLHF,TGTGCCAGCAGCCGTGACAGGACCAATTCACCCCTCCACTTT
many,15,-,TRBV18,TRBJ1-1,CASSPRLQEGTEAFF,TGTGCCAGCTCACCACGGCTCCAAGAAGGCACTGAAGCTTTCTTT
few,19,TRBD1,TRBV27,TRBJ2-6,CASSLLTRDRLSGANVLTF,TGTGCCAGCAGTTTGTTGACCCGGGACAGACTCTCTGGGGCCAACGTCCTGACTTTC
-,13,-,TRBV25-1,TRBJ2-2,CASSERDTGELFF,TGTGCCAGCAGTGAGCGGGACACCGGGGAGCTGTTTTTT
few,15,TRBD1,TRBV12-3/TRBV12-4,TRBJ2-1,CASSRNVDRGGKQFF,TGTGCCAGCAGCCGGAACGTGGACAGGGGGGGAAAGCAGTTCTTC
few,15,TRBD1,TRBV28,TRBJ1-4,CASSLGQGGGEKLFF,TGTGCCAGCAGTCTTGGACAGGGTGGAGGTGAAAAACTGTTTTTT
-,12,-,TRBV20-1,TRBJ2-7,CSASDESYEQYF,TGCAGTGCTAGTGATGAGTCCTACGAGCAGTACTTC
-,15,-,TRBV12-3/TRBV12-4,TRBJ1-6,CASSLLRGNNSPLHF,TGTGCCAGCAGTTTATTAAGGGGAAATAATTCACCCCTCCACTTT
few,16,-,TRBV5-1,TRBJ2-1,CASSYQSTSSYNEQFF,TGCGCCAGCAGCTACCAATCGACCAGCTCCTACAATGAGCAGTTCTTC
many,12,-,TRBV28,TRBJ2-1,CASNDATDEQFF,TGTGCCAGCAACGACGCAACGGATGAGCAGTTCTTC
few,15,TRBD1,TRBV20-1,TRBJ1-6,CSTRVRGINNSPLHF,TGCAGTACCCGGGTCAGGGGGATCAATAATTCACCCCTCCACTTT
-,14,-,TRBV6-2/TRBV6-3,TRBJ1-5,CASSQNEVTQPQHF,TGTGCCAGCAGCCAAAATGAGGTCACTCAGCCCCAGCATTTT
many,15,-,TRBV7-2,TRBJ1-5,CASSQEGMSNQPQHF,TGTGCCAGCAGCCAGGAGGGGATGAGCAATCAGCCCCAGCATTTT
-,11,-,TRBV6-2/TRBV6-3,TRBJ2-3,CASSYKDTQYF,TGTGCCAGCAGTTATAAAGATACGCAGTATTTT
few,13,-,TRBV7-3,TRBJ2-2,CASSSPVGGELFF,TGTGCCAGCAGCTCTCCGGTGGGCGGGGAGCTGTTTTTT
many,16,TRBD2,TRBV7-2,TRBJ2-3,CASSLFGGGNADTQYF,TGTGCCAGCAGCTTATTCGGGGGGGGCAACGCAGATACGCAGTATTTT
-,15,TRBD2,TRBV7-2,TRBJ2-7,CASSLGLAETYEQYF,TGTGCCAGCAGCCTGGGACTAGCGGAAACCTACGAGCAGTACTTC
few,12,-,TRBV11-2,TRBJ2-1,CASSSSMDEQFF,TGTGCCAGCAGCTCCTCCATGGATGAGCAGTTCTTC
many,17,TRBD2,TRBV7-2,TRBJ2-7,CASSPRLGLAGEYEQYF,TGTGCCAGCAGCCCCCGCCTGGGGCTAGCGGGGGAGTACGAGCAGTACTTC
many,14,TRBD2,TRBV7-2,TRBJ2-7,CASTPPGLAGEQYF,TGTGCCAGTACTCCCCCGGGACTAGCGGGTGAGCAGTACTTC
many,13,-,TRBV19,TRBJ2-7,CASSGGAIYEQYF,TGTGCCAGTAGTGGCGGAGCGATCTACGAGCAGTACTTC
few,14,-,TRBV6-5,TRBJ1-1,CASSYSSVNTEAFF,TGTGCCAGCAGTTACTCGTCGGTGAACACTGAAGCTTTCTTT